Each of the 17 T cell receptor beta chains below was sequenced from the same sample in a study of early T cells in non-severe SARS-CoV-2 infection. TCRdb re-called the 5' RACE reads with MiXCR, one entry per CDR3 protein. The sample has some 77,000 distinct CDR3 sequences, about 15% seen once; the top ten hold approximately 2.9%. Sample: whole blood. The receptors derive from an adult who was a healthcare worker with PCR-confirmed SARS-CoV-2 infection or an uninfected control (not recorded which).

This clonotype was found many times. V and J are TRBV4-2 and TRBJ2-3; unclear D gene. Germline V gives CDR1 LGHNA, CDR2 YNFKEQ. The CDR3 spans 16 residues. V lost 0 bases and J 1 base, leaving 11 bases between the germline ends. DNA of the CDR3: TGTGCCAGCAGCCAAGAGGCGCCTCCCCGCACAGATACGCAGTATTTT. It translates to CASSQEAPPRTDTQYF.

The chain links TRBV6-6 to TRBJ1-2, with a possible D match to TRBD1 (5 bases). The CDR3 is 11 residues long. CDR1 MNHNY and CDR2 SVGAGI come from the germline V gene (reference sequence). Trimming pared 7 bases from V and 6 bases from J, leaving 9 bases between. The CDR3 here is CASTQGNGYTF. CDR3 DNA sequence: TGTGCCAGCACCCAGGGAAATGGCTACACCTTC.

The rearrangement joins TRBV19 to TRBJ1-5; TRBD1 is a possible D gene (6 bases). The CDR3 consists of 13 residues. Germline-derived CDR1 and CDR2 are LNHDA and SQIVND (reference sequence). V was clipped by 10 bases and J by 4 bases, with 14 bases between them. In DNA form, the CDR3 reads TGTGCCACCATAGGAGGGGGTAATCAGCCCCAGCATTTT. This translates into CATIGGGNQPQHF.

The chain links TRBV18 to TRBJ1-2; D may be TRBD1 (5 bases). The length of the CDR3 is 14 residues. Trimming cost V 2 bases and J 8 bases, with 15 bases left between them. Per germline, CDR1 KGHSH and CDR2 LQKENI. CDR3 protein: CASSPAGTSPGYTF. The CDR3 region has the DNA TGTGCCAGCTCACCAGCAGGGACTTCCCCGGGCTACACCTTC.

CDR3 DNA sequence: TGTGCCAGCAGCTTAGGATTTAGTACCGGGGAGCTGTTTTTT. It codes for CASSLGFSTGELFF. V is TRBV11-2 and J is TRBJ2-2; D not certain. This CDR3 spans 14 amino acids. The germline V gene has CDR1 SGHAT and CDR2 FQNNGV. V was shortened by 1 base and J by 5 bases, with 8 bases between the two germline ends.

This clonotype was observed a few times. The chain couples TRBV20-1 to TRBJ2-7; 10 bases agree with TRBD2. CDR1 and CDR2 from the germline V gene are DFQATT and SNEGSKA (reference sequence). The CDR3 has 17 amino acids. Trimming removed 1 base from V and 0 bases from J; junction bases left unmatched: 9. The CDR3 spells CSARGSGSSGSSYEQYF. The CDR3 region has the DNA TGCAGTGCTAGAGGGTCCGGGTCTAGCGGGAGCTCCTACGAGCAGTACTTC.

This rearrangement joins TRBV11-2 to TRBJ2-3; 7 bases match TRBD2. Germline CDR1 is SGHAT and CDR2 is FQNNGV. The CDR3 extends over 17 amino acids. V lost 2 bases, J lost 1 base, and 9 bases stayed unmatched. CDR3 amino acids: CASSLRGRARGTDTQYF. The DNA for the CDR3 is TGTGCCAGCAGCTTACGAGGGAGGGCTCGCGGCACAGATACGCAGTATTTT. The whole variable domain, remainder taken from reference TRBV11-2 and TRBJ2-3, is EAGVAQSPRYKIIEKRQSVAFWCNPISGHATLYWYQQILGQGPKLLIQFQNNGVVDDSQLPKDRFSAERLKGVDSTLKIQPAKLEDSAVYLCASSLRGRARGTDTQYFGPGTRLTVL.

This clonotype came up a few times. The rearrangement links TRBV29-1 to TRBJ2-7; the match to TRBD2 covers 7 bases. This CDR3 comprises 12 residues. Germline V gives CDR1 SQVTM, CDR2 ANQGSEA. Trimming took 3 bases from V and 6 from J; bases not matched to a gene: 5. CDR3 DNA: TGCAGCGTTGAGGGAGGGCGGGGCGAGCAGTACTTC. It yields the protein CSVEGGRGEQYF.

This sequence joins TRBV7-9 and TRBJ1-1, with D tentatively TRBD1 (6 bases). With 1 base removed from V and 3 bases from J, the gap between germline ends came to 15 bases. Per the germline V gene, CDR1 is SEHNR and CDR2 is FQNEAQ (reference sequence). The CDR3 sequence is 16 residues long. The CDR3 nucleotides are TGTGCCAGCAGCTTAGTAACAGGGATTGGGGACACTGAAGCTTTCTTT. Protein sequence: CASSLVTGIGDTEAFF.

This clonotype was seen only a few times. The V and J genes are TRBV12-3 or TRBV12-4 and TRBJ2-3; D is possibly TRBD2 (5 bases). The CDR3 is made up of 14 amino acids. Trimming left V 7 bases short and J 3 bases short, with 14 bases between. The chain's CDR3 is CASNIGGVTDTQYF. The CDR3 nucleotides are TGTGCCAGCAATATAGGAGGTGTGACAGATACGCAGTATTTT.

The rearrangement uses TRBV2 and TRBJ2-6; unclear D gene. The CDR3 runs 14 residues. Germline values: CDR1 SNHLY, CDR2 FYNNEI. V was clipped by 8 bases and J by 0 bases, with 8 bases between them. CDR3 bases: TGTGCCAGCCTACTCTCCTCTGGGGCCAACGTCCTGACTTTC. It codes for CASLLSSGANVLTF.

V gene TRBV19 combines with J gene TRBJ2-4; D is perhaps TRBD2 (6 bases). Between the trimmed V and J ends, which lost 1 base and 2 bases, there was a span of 12 bases. Germline V gene sequence: CDR1 LNHDA, CDR2 SQIVND (reference sequence). CDR3 length: 16 amino acids. Here the CDR3 reads CASSIVAGSPKNIQYF. CDR3 coding DNA: TGTGCCAGTAGTATAGTGGCGGGGTCACCCAAAAACATTCAGTACTTC. The variable domain in full, completed from reference TRBV19 and TRBJ2-4, reads DGGITQSPKYLFRKEGQNVTLSCEQNLNHDAMYWYRQDPGQGLRLIYYSQIVNDFQKGDIAEGYSVSREKKESFPLTVTSAQKNPTAFYLCASSIVAGSPKNIQYFGAGTRLSVL.

This chain uses TRBV7-2 with TRBJ2-3; 11 nucleotides line up with TRBD2. CDR3 size: 14 residues. The V segment lost 3 bases and the J segment 6 bases; nucleotides outside the gene matches: 2. Germline loops: CDR1 SGHTA, CDR2 FQGNSA. The CDR3 protein is CASSLTSGTDTQYF. DNA of the CDR3: TGTGCCAGCAGCTTGACTAGCGGGACTGATACGCAGTATTTT. Variable domain in full (rest from reference TRBV7-2 and TRBJ2-3): GAGVSQSPSNKVTEKGKDVELRCDPISGHTALYWYRQSLGQGLEFLIYFQGNSAPDKSGLPSDRFSAERTGGSVSTLTIQRTQQEDSAVYLCASSLTSGTDTQYFGPGTRLTVL.

This clonotype has at least ten counts. V gene TRBV6-2 or TRBV6-3 combines with J gene TRBJ2-2; D might be TRBD2 (6 bases). The V gene lost 8 bases and the J gene lost 0 bases, with 7 bases spanning the gap. The V gene's germline CDR1 is MNHEY and CDR2 SVGEGT. CDR3 length equals 13 residues. The CDR3 protein is CASRTTNTGELFF. The CDR3 DNA reads as TGTGCCAGCCGGACTACGAACACCGGGGAGCTGTTTTTT.

This clonotype was recorded at least ten times. This chain connects TRBV9 to TRBJ2-5; 10 bases fit TRBD2. V shed 0 bases, J shed 2 bases, and the junction held 7 bases outside the gene matches. The V gene's germline CDR1 is SGDLS and CDR2 YYNGEE. CDR3 length: 17 amino acids. The CDR3 is CASSVDIAGGLQETQYF. The CDR3 coding sequence is TGTGCCAGCAGCGTAGATATAGCGGGAGGATTACAAGAGACCCAGTACTTC. The whole variable domain, filled in from reference TRBV9 and TRBJ2-5, reads DSGVTQTPKHLITATGQRVTLRCSPRSGDLSVYWYQQSLDQGLQFLIQYYNGEERAKGNILERFSAQQFPDLHSELNLSSLELGDSALYFCASSVDIAGGLQETQYFGPGTRLLVL.

V gene TRBV18 combines with J gene TRBJ1-5; 11 nucleotides align to TRBD1. Per germline, CDR1 KGHSH and CDR2 LQKENI. This CDR3 has 16 amino acids. Unmatched junction bases numbered 6, after V lost 3 bases and J lost 5 bases. The CDR3 sequence is CASSPTDRGPYQPQHF. In DNA, the CDR3 is TGTGCCAGCTCACCGACGGACAGGGGGCCGTATCAGCCCCAGCATTTT.

This chain joins TRBV6-6 and TRBJ2-3; D is uncertain. V lost 2 bases and J lost 0, with 12 bases in between. Germline CDR1 and CDR2: MNHNY and SVGAGI (reference sequence). This CDR3 comprises 16 residues. The CDR3 is CASSYNPDLSTDTQYF. The CDR3 nucleotides read TGTGCCAGCAGTTACAATCCGGACCTGAGCACAGATACGCAGTATTTT.